A single sample is the source of the 14 T cell receptor beta chains below, sequenced in a study of vaccination effects on CD4 cells after COVID-19. Viral peptide pool expansion of antigen-specific CD4+ T cells preceded sequencing in the ViraFEST assay. When nine to ten days of culture had elapsed, CD4+ T cells were isolated. According to the study, vaccine recipients showed no prior SARS-CoV-2 infection and negative nucleocapsid antibodies. Clones were sequenced by immunoSEQ multiplex PCR, and TCRdb holds only the in-frame ones, with some missing. The sample carries 70,000 or so clones, around 79% recorded once. These receptors have no known antigen. The sequenced sample was CD4+ T cells from PBMCs cultured with HCoV-NL63 spike peptides, obtained before COVID-19 vaccination. These receptors were obtained from a human donor who received a COVID-19 vaccine.

The CDR3, as DNA: TGTGCCAGTTCCGGGACAGGGGGTTACACCGGGGAGCTGTTTTTT. This sequence encodes CASSGTGGYTGELFF. The V call is TRBV6-5, the J call TRBJ2-2, with 11 bases fitting TRBD1. The junction had 6 bases not matched to a gene; V was cut back by 9 bases and J by 3 bases. This CDR3 has 15 amino acids. The germline V gene encodes CDR1 MNHEY and CDR2 SVGAGI.

This clone was detected a few times. This sequence joins TRBV9 and TRBJ1-6; D possibly corresponds to TRBD1 (5 bases). CDR1 and CDR2 (germline): SGDLS, YYNGEE. CDR3 length: 15 residues. The V end lost 3 bases, the J end lost 6 bases, and 13 bases lay between the germline ends. CDR3 bases: TGTGCCAGCAGCGAAAGGGGACCGACTAATTCACCCCTCCACTTT. Residues: CASSERGPTNSPLHF.

This chain links TRBV5-1 with TRBJ2-5; 7 bases align to TRBD2. The germline V gene has CDR1 SGHRS and CDR2 YFSETQ. The CDR3 is 15 amino acids. The V segment lost 2 bases and the J segment 3 bases; nucleotides outside the gene matches: 7. CDR3 nucleotide sequence: TGCGCCAGCAGCTTTAATGCGGGGGTTGAAGAGACCCAGTACTTC. The encoded protein is CASSFNAGVEETQYF.

This chain links TRBV11-2 with TRBJ2-7; tentatively, D is TRBD1 (6 bases). The ends were cut back, 5 bases at V and 5 bases at J, with 13 bases in the middle. This CDR3 contains 13 residues. From germline, CDR1 is SGHAT and CDR2 FQNNGV. The CDR3 region has the DNA TGTGCCAGCAGCCCAGACAGGCGCCACGAGCAGTACGTC. This translates into CASSPDRRHEQYV.

In its sample, this clone was seen once. The chain has TRBV9 and TRBJ2-3; 10 nucleotides align to TRBD2. Germline assignment: CDR1 SGDLS and CDR2 YYNGEE. The CDR3 contains 15 residues. V lost 0 bases to trimming and J lost 5 bases; unmatched junction nucleotides: 3. The DNA for the CDR3 is TGTGCCAGCAGCGTAGAGCGGGGGGGGGAAGATACGCAGTATTTT. Its translation is CASSVERGGEDTQYF.

This clone occurred a few times. This sequence joins TRBV10-1 and TRBJ1-6; no clear D gene. CDR1 and CDR2 from the germline V gene are WNHNN and SYGVQD (reference sequence). V lost 2 bases and J lost 7, with 6 bases in between. CDR3 length: 13 amino acids. In DNA form, the CDR3 reads TGCGCCAGCAGTGAGGTCAGGAATTCACCCCTCCACTTT. Its translation: CASSEVRNSPLHF.

V gene TRBV14 combines with J gene TRBJ1-6, with TRBD1 identical over 7 bases. The CDR3 is 16 amino acids. J gave up 6 bases and V 0 bases, and 5 bases lay outside the gene matches. Germline CDR1 SGHDN, CDR2 FVKESK. In nucleotides, the CDR3 is TGTGCCAGCAGCCAAGACGGACAGGTTTCTAATTCACCCCTCCACTTT. Protein sequence: CASSQDGQVSNSPLHF.

The V gene is TRBV5-4, the J gene TRBJ2-1, with 7 bases aligning to TRBD2. V was clipped by 2 bases and J by 0 bases; unmatched bases: 5. Per germline, CDR1 SGHNT and CDR2 YYREEE (reference sequence). The CDR3 is 16 amino acids. CDR3: CASSFGGGVSYNEQFF. The CDR3, as DNA: TGTGCCAGCAGCTTTGGGGGAGGGGTCTCCTACAATGAGCAGTTCTTC.

The V and J genes are TRBV2 and TRBJ2-1; D call uncertain. The CDR3 runs 12 residues. Trimming took off 6 bases at V and 4 bases at J, with 7 bases between the two ends. The germline CDR1 and CDR2 sequences are SNHLY and FYNNEI. Here the CDR3 reads CASRPNYNEQFF. For the CDR3, the DNA is TGTGCCAGCAGACCGAATTACAATGAGCAGTTCTTC.

This clone appeared a few times. The chain recombines TRBV19 with TRBJ1-5; D unresolved. V lost 8 bases to trimming and J lost 1 base, with 9 bases between them. The CDR3 runs 13 residues. Germline CDR1 reads LNHDA; CDR2 reads SQIVND (reference sequence). CDR3 sequence: CASLSESNQPQHF. The CDR3 DNA follows: TGTGCCAGTCTAAGCGAAAGCAATCAGCCCCAGCATTTT.

The J gene is TRBJ2-5, the V gene TRBV18, with 8 nucleotides matching TRBD1. The germline CDR1 and CDR2 sequences are KGHSH and LQKENI. The CDR3 is 15 amino acids. Losses at the gene ends were 6 bases for V and 4 bases for J; bases not matched to a gene: 10. CDR3 sequence (DNA): TGTGCCAGCTCCCTGGACAGGGTGAGGGGAGAGACCCAGTACTTC. Translation gives CASSLDRVRGETQYF.

The V and J genes are TRBV6-6 and TRBJ2-7, with a possible D match to TRBD1 (6 bases). Germline CDR1 and CDR2: MNHNY and SVGAGI (reference sequence). With 0 bases removed from V and 2 bases from J, the gap between germline ends came to 8 bases. This CDR3 is 14 amino acids long. For the CDR3, the DNA is TGTGCCAGCAGTTACTCCCAGGGGACCTACGAGCAGTACGTC. Translation gives CASSYSQGTYEQYV.

The DNA for the CDR3 is TGTGCCAGCAGCTTAGGGGGGACAGGGAGAAACACCATATATTTT. Amino acids: CASSLGGTGRNTIYF. The chain carries TRBV7-8 and TRBJ1-3; 9 nucleotides align to TRBD1. Germline V lookup: CDR1 SGHVS, CDR2 FQNEAQ. V lost 1 base, J lost 5 bases, and 3 bases stayed unmatched. The CDR3 is 15 residues long.

This chain uses TRBV19 with TRBJ2-6, with 9 positions matching TRBD1. Germline V gene data show CDR1 as LNHDA and CDR2 as SQIVND (reference sequence). There are 19 residues in the CDR3. After removal of 6 bases from V and 2 bases from J, the junction contained 14 bases not matched to a gene. The CDR3 protein is CASRLGPGQGLAGANVLTF. The CDR3 DNA reads TGTGCCAGTAGACTCGGGCCGGGACAGGGATTAGCTGGGGCCAACGTCCTGACTTTC.